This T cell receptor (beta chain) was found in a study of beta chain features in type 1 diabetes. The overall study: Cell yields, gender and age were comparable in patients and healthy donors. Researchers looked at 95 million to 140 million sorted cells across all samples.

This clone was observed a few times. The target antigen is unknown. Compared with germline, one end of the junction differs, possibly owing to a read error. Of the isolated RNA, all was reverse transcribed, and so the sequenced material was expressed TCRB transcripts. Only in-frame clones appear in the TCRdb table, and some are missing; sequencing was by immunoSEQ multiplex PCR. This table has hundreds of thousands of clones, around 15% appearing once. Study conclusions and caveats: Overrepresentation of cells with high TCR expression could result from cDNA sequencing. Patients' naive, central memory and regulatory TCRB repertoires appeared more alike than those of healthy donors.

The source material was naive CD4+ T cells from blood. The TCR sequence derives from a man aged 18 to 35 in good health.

This CDR3 reads CASSVGLAGGPSYNEQFF. The CDR3 nucleotides read TGTGCCAGCAGTGTAGGACTAGCGGGAGGCCCCTCCTACAATGAGCAGTTCTTC. J is TRBJ2-1 and V is TRBV9, with TRBD2 matching 14 bases. The CDR3 sequence is 18 residues long. CDR1 and CDR2 (germline): SGDLS, YYNGEE.